This T cell receptor (beta chain) was sequenced in a study of shared clonotypes between healthy human individuals (dated by TCRdb to the early 2020s). Background for the entire study: The cohort included a few men and two women between 18 and 49 years of age. For each donor, three plates each were used for CD4 naive and CD4 memory, two plates were used for CD8 naive, and one plate was used for CD8 memory. To estimate repertoire size and how much clonotypes are shared between individuals, the study performed deep sequencing of blood TCR repertoires from five healthy adults. To increase sequencing depth and limit assay-specific biases, different laboratories used diverse techniques to prepare libraries and sequence TCR repertoires. Per donor, leukapheresis produced somewhere between about 0.8 and 9 billion PBMCs. The investigation overall reported the following: Sampling was restricted to blood, and TCR repertoires in tissues likely differ from the TCR repertoires found in blood. Incomplete sequencing was indicated by rarefaction of sorted-subset datasets, despite the large sequencing depth. Pairwise subsampling led to the expectation that sequencing depth would affect the degree of clonotype sharing among donors. Because the study included a small number of donors, the genetic and exposure-history diversity represented was limited. Compared with non-shared clonotypes, clonotypes shared by all four sorted-subset donors had higher generation probabilities. Estimated clonotype richness was generally larger for naive than for memory subsets. Sharing across several donors was observed for about 5% of naive CD4, less than 4% of naive CD8, around 2.5% of memory CD4, and about 0.4% of memory CD8 clonotypes.

Comment on this clone: The antigen this receptor binds is unknown. Per-base quality was not reported, and no clone a single base away is much larger than it.

CD8 naive samples were obtained by positive selection for CCR7 among CD45RO-negative cells, yielding a CD45RA+CCR7+ population from which TemRA cells were excluded. The donors were healthy, HIV-negative adults with no recently reported acute infections or vaccinations. All donors were Caucasian adults living in Nashville, Tennessee, USA. Blood was collected by leukapheresis, and PBMCs were isolated by Ficoll-Histopaque density gradient centrifugation and then cryopreserved in liquid nitrogen vapor phase. Purity and quantity of every magnetically sorted T cell population were checked by analytical flow cytometry. Genomic DNA was isolated from each sorted fraction and quantified by UV absorbance on a Nanodrop 2000c. TCR CDR3 regions were amplified from genomic DNA by multiplex PCR using the deep immunoSEQ assay. For each cell subset, the extracted genomic DNA was distributed evenly across all wells of several immunoSEQ 96-well plates, and each plate served as one replicate. For sorted subsets, roughly 0.2 ug genomic DNA, equal to about 30,000 T cell genomes, was loaded into each replicate PCR. The purified libraries were quantified using a Qubit 3.0 fluorometer, sized with a Bioanalyzer 2100, and then quantified again using the KAPA Library Quantification kit. A separate single-read 150-cycle Illumina NextSeq 550 flow cell was used to sequence each immunoSEQ 96-well plate. In the source study's methods: Because the immunoSEQ output held only junctional sequences and lacked quality scores, the filtering could not match the filtering applied to full-length reads. Sequences were annotated with PyIR, a Python wrapper for IgBLAST v1.9, and V/J genes and CDR3 were assigned using IMGT germline references. Reads with weak V/J assignments (E-value above 1e-6), missing CDR3, stop codons, out-of-frame junctions, or ambiguous translated residues were removed. V3J clonotypes were defined by identical inferred V gene, J gene, and CDR3 amino acid sequence. The percentage overlap between two repertoires was calculated by dividing the number of shared unique clonotypes by the size of the smaller repertoire. Three approaches were used to assess repertoire richness: RTK rarefaction, the Chao1 estimator, and Recon v2.1 estimates of unobserved clonotypes. For all TCRbeta clonotypes obtained by the gDNA method from several donors, generation probabilities were computed with OLGA. Here the immuneACCESS table is served through TCRdb, limited to in-frame sequences with V and J called. Missing clones are a known gap in these copies; in checked studies unresolved V genes cover under half, and the rest lacks a known reason. For V, J and clone size, that table is used; D and trimming come from the DNA. The sample table holds hundreds of thousands of clones, of which just over 90% were seen once. Clones ranked in the top ten supply about 24% of the sample.

Its CDR3 holds 15 amino acids, cysteine through phenylalanine. Only CDR3 DNA remains: 45 bases, in frame from the first base. Based on the germline V gene, the CDR1 and CDR2 sequences are MGHRA and YSYEKL. At the junction V is shortened by 5 bases and J by 2 bases; bases outside the gene matches: 4. Sequences were obtained from naive CD8+ T cells sorted from blood. The cell subset or site label, as the study defines it: CD45RA+CCR7+. The chain was built from TRBV4-1 and TRBJ1-5; TRBD1 lines up with 9 middle nucleotides. The source is a man between 25 and 39 years old in good health. CDR3 sequence: CASSTWTGGNQPQHF. The DNA is TGCGCCAGCAGCACGTGGACAGGGGGCAATCAGCCCCAGCATTTT.